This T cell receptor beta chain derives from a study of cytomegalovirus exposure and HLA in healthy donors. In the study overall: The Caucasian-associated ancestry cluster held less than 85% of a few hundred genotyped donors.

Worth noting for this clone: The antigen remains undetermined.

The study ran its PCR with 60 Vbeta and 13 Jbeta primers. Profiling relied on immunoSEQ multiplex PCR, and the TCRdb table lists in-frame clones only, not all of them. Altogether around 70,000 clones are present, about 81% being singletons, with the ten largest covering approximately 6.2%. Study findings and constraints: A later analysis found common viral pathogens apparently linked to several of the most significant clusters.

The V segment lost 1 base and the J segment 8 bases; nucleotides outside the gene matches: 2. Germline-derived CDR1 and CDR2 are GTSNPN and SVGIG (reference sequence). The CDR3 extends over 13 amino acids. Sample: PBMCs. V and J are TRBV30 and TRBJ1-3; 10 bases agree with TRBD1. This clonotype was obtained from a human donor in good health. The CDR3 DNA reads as TGTGCCTGGAGTGCGGGACAGGGGTACACCATATATTTT. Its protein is CAWSAGQGYTIYF.